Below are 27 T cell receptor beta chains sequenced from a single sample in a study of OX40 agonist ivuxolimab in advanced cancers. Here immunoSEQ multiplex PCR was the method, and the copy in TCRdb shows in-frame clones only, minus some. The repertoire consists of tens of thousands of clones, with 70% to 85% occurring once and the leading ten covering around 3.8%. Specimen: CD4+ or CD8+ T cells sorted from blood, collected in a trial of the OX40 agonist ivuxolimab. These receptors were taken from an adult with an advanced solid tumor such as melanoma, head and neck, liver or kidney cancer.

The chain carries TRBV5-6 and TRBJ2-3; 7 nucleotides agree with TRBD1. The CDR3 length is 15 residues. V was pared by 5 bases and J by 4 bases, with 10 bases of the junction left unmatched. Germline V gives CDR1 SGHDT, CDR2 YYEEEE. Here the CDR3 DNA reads TGTGCCAGCAGTCGCGCAGGGGGATTTTCAGATACGCAGTATTTT. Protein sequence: CASSRAGGFSDTQYF.

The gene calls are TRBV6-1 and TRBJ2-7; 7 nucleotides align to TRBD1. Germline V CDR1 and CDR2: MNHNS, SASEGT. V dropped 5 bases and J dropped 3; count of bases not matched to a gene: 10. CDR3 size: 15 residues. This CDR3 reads CASSKTNRDSYEQYF. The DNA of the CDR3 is TGTGCCAGCAGTAAAACAAACCGGGACAGCTACGAGCAGTACTTC.

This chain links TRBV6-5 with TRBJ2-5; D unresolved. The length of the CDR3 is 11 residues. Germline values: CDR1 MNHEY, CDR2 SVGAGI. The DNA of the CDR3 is TGTGGGGTCGGGCGTCGCGAGACCCAGTACTTC. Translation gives CGVGRRETQYF.

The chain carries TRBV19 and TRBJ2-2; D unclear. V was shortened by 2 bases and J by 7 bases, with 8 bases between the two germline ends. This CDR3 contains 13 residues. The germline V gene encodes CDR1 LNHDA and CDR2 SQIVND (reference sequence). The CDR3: CASSIWERGELFF. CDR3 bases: TGTGCCAGTAGTATATGGGAACGCGGGGAGCTGTTTTTT.

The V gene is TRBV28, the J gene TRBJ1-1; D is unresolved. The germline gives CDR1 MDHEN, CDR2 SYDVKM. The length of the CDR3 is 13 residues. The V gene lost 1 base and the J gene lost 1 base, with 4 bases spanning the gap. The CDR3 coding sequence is TGTGCCAGCAGTTTATACACGAACACTGAAGCTTTCTTT. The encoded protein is CASSLYTNTEAFF.

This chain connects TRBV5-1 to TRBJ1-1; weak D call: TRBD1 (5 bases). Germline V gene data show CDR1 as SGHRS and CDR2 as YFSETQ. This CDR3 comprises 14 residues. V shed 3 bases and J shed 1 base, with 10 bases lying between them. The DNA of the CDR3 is TGCGCCAGCAGCTCGGGACGTACGAACACTGAAGCTTTCTTT. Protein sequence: CASSSGRTNTEAFF.

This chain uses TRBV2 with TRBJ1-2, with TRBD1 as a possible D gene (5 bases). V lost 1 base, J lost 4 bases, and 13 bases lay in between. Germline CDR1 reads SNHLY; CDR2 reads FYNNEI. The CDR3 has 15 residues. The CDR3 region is CASSEDRRGIYGYTF. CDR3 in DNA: TGTGCCAGCAGTGAAGACCGCCGGGGGATCTATGGCTACACCTTC.

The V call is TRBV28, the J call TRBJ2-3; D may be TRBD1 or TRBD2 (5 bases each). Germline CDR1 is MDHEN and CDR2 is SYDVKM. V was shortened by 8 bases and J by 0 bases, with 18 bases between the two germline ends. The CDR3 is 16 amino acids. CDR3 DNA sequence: TGTGCCAGCTGGAAATTCCGGGACGGTAGCACAGATACGCAGTATTTT. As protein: CASWKFRDGSTDTQYF. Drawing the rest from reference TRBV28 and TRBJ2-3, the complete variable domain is DVKVTQSSRYLVKRTGEKVFLECVQDMDHENMFWYRQDPGLGLRLIYFSYDVKMKEKGDIPEGYSVSREKKERFSLILESASTNQTSMYLCASWKFRDGSTDTQYFGPGTRLTVL.

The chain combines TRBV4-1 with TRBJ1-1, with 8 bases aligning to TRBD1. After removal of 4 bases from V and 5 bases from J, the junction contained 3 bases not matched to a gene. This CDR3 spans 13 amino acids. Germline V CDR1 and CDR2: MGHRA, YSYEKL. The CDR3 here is CASSPRTGTEAFF. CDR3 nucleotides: TGCGCCAGCAGCCCTCGGACAGGGACTGAAGCTTTCTTT.

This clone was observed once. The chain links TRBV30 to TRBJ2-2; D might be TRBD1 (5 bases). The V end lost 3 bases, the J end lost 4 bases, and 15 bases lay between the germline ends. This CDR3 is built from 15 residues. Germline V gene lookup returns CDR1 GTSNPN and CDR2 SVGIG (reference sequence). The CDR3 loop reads CAWRKDIASTGELFF. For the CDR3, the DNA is TGTGCCTGGAGGAAGGACATTGCCTCCACCGGGGAGCTGTTTTTT.

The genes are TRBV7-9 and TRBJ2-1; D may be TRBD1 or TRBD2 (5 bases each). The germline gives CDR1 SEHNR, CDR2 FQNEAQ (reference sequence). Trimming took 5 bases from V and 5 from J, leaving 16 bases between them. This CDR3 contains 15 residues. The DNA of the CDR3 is TGTGCCAGCAGCCTGGGGCAGTACGGGGACAATGAGCAGTTCTTC. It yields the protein CASSLGQYGDNEQFF.

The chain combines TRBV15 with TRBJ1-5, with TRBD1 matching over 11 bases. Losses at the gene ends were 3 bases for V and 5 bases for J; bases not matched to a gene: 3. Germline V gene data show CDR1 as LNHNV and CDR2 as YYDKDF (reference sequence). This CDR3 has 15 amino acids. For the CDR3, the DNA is TGTGCCACCAGCAGGGGACAGGGGGACGATCAGCCCCAGCATTTT. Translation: CATSRGQGDDQPQHF.

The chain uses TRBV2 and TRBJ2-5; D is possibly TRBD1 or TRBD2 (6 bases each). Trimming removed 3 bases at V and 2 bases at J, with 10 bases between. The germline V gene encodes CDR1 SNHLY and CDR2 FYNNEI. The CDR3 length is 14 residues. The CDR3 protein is CASSDPGAQETQYF. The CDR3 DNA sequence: TGTGCCAGCAGTGATCCGGGGGCACAAGAGACCCAGTACTTC.

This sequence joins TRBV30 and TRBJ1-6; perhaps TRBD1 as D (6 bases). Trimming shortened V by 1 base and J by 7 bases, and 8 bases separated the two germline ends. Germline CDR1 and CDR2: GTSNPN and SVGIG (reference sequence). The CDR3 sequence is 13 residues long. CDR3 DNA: TGTGCCTGGAGTGGGAGGGGGAATTCACCCCTCCACTTT. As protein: CAWSGRGNSPLHF.

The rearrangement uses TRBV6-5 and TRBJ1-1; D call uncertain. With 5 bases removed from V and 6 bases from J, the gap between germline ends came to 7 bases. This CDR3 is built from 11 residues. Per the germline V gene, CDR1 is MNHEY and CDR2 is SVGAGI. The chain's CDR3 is CASSDGAEAFF. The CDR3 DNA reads TGTGCCAGCAGTGATGGCGCTGAAGCTTTCTTT.

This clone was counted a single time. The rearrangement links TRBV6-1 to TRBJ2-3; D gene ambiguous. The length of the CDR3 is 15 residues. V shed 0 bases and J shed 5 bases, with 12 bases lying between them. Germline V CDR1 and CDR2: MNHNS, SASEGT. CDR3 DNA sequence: TGTGCCAGCAGTGAAGCGGGCCCCCGAGGAGATACGCAGTATTTT. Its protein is CASSEAGPRGDTQYF.

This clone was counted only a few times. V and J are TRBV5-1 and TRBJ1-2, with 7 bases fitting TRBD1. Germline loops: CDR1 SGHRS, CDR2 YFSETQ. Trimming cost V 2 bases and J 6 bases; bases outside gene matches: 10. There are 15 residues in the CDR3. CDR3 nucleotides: TGCGCCAGCAGCTTCGTGCAGGGGGGATTGGATGGCTACACCTTC. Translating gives CASSFVQGGLDGYTF.

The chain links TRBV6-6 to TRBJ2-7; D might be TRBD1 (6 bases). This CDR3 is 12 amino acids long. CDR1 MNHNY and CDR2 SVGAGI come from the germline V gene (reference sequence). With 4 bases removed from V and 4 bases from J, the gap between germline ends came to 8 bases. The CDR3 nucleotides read TGTGCCAGCAGTTTGGGGGCTTACGAGCAGTACTTC. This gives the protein CASSLGAYEQYF.

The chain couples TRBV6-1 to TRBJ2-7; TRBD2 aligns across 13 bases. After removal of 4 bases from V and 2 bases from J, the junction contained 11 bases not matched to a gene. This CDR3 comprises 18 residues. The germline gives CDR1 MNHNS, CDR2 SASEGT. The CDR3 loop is CASSGRGLAGSRTYEQYF. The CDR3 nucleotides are TGTGCCAGCAGTGGGAGGGGACTAGCGGGAAGCCGCACCTACGAGCAGTACTTC.

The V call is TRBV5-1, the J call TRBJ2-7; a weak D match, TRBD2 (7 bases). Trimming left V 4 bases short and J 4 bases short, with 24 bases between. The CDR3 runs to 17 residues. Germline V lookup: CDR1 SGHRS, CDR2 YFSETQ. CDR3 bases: TGCGCCAGCAGCCAAATTAAATCTAGCGGAGGGGGGTACGAGCAGTACTTC. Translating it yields CASSQIKSSGGGYEQYF. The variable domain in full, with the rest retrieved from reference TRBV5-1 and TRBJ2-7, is KAGVTQTPRYLIKTRGQQVTLSCSPISGHRSVSWYQQTPGQGLQFLFEYFSETQRNKGNFPGRFSGRQFSNSRSEMNVSTLELGDSALYLCASSQIKSSGGGYEQYFGPGTRLTVT.

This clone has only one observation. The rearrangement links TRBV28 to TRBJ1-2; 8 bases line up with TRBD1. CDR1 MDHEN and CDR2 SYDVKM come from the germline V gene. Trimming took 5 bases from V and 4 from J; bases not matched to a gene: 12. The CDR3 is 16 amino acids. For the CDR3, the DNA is TGTGCCAGCAGTCCCATTACAGGGGGATCCAGCTATGGCTACACCTTC. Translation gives CASSPITGGSSYGYTF.

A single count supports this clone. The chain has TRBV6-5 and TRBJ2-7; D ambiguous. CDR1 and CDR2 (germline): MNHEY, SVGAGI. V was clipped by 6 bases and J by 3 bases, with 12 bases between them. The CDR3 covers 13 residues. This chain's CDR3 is CASRRLAGYEQYF. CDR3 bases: TGTGCCAGCAGACGTCTGGCCGGCTACGAGCAGTACTTC.

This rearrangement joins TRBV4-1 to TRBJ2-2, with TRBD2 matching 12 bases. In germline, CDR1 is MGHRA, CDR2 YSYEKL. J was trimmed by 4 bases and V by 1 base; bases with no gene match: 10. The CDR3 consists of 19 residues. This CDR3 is CASSQVGLAGPRGTGELFF. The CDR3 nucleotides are TGCGCCAGCAGCCAAGTAGGACTAGCGGGGCCTCGAGGCACCGGGGAGCTGTTTTTT.

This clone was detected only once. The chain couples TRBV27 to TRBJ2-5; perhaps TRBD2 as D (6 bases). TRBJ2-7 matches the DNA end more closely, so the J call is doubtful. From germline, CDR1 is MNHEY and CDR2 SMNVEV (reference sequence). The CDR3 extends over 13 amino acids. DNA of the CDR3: TGTGCCAGCAGGAGTCTAGCGCTCTACGAGCAGTACTTC. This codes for CASRSLALYEQYF.

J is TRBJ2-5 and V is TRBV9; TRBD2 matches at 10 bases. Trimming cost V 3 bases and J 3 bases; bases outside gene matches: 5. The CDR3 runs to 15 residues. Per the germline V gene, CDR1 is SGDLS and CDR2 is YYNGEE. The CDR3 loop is CASSGGTSVEETQYF. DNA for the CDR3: TGTGCCAGCAGCGGGGGGACTAGCGTTGAAGAGACCCAGTACTTC.

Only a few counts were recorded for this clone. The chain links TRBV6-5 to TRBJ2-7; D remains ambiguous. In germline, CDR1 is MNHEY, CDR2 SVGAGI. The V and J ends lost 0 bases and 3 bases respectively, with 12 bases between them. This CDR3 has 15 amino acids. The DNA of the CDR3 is TGTGCCAGCAGTTACTCGACTGCCACTTACTACGAGCAGTACTTC. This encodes CASSYSTATYYEQYF.

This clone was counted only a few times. The CDR3 here is CASSPGLAYGEQYF. CDR3 sequence (DNA): TGTGCCAGCAGTCCGGGACTAGCGTATGGAGAGCAGTACTTC. V usage is TRBV6-5 and J usage is TRBJ2-7; 10 nucleotides match TRBD2. The junction had 8 bases not matched to a gene; V was cut back by 5 bases and J by 7 bases. Germline CDR1 reads MNHEY; CDR2 reads SVGAGI. CDR3 length equals 14 residues.